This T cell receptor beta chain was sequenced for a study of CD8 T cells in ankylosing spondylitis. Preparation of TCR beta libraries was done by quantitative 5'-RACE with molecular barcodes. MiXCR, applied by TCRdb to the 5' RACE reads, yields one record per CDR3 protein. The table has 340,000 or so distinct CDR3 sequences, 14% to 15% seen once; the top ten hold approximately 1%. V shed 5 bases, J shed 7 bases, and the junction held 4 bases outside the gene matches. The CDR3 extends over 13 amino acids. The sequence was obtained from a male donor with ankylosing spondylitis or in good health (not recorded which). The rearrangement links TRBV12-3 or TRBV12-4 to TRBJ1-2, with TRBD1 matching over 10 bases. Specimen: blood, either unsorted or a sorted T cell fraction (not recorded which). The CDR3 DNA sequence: TGTGCCAGCAGTGTTGACAGGGGGCCTGGCTACACCTTC. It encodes CASSVDRGPGYTF.